These T cell receptor beta chains were read from a single sample in a study of T cells in Graves' hyperthyroidism and ophthalmopathy. TCRdb processed the multiplex PCR reads anew with MiXCR; each CDR3 protein has one entry. The repertoire consists of 350,000 or so distinct CDR3 sequences, with roughly 20% occurring once and the leading ten covering 15%. Sequenced material: blood. These receptors were collected from a woman in her forties with Graves' ophthalmopathy. Both conserved end residues are trimmed from each CDR3.

V	J	CDR3
TRBV6-5	TRBJ2-7	ASSSAGPLGPYEQY
TRBV12-3/TRBV12-4	TRBJ2-2	ASSFPLERFHTGELF
TRBV6-5	TRBJ2-2	ASSWTGAGAGELF
TRBV5-1	TRBJ2-2	ASRTGDDTGELF
TRBV18	TRBJ2-5	ASSPGISGETQY
TRBV19	TRBJ1-2	ASTYGLIYGYT
TRBV28	TRBJ1-2	ASSRDGGLHGYT
TRBV30	TRBJ1-2	AWSRWSETGGRGYT
TRBV5-1	TRBJ1-1	ASSVGQGYEAF
TRBV6-1	TRBJ1-6	ASSDAGTYNSPLH
TRBV30	TRBJ2-7	AWSRTSGGEQY
TRBV7-2	TRBJ2-7	ASSLGQFLAYEQY
TRBV20-1	TRBJ1-5	SALGGSLFFGNQPQH
TRBV6-2/TRBV6-3	TRBJ1-1	ASSYPSPESTEAF
TRBV20-1	TRBJ2-5	SFRTSQETQY
TRBV13	TRBJ2-3	ASSPLLAARTLTDTQY
TRBV27	TRBJ2-7	ASSLAGGTPYEQY
TRBV7-2	TRBJ1-2	ASSLTVSGGGYT
TRBV7-9	TRBJ1-3	ASSLGNTIY
TRBV28	TRBJ1-1	ASTFRRKQGANEAF
TRBV12-3/TRBV12-4	TRBJ2-7	ASRPWELGGLY
TRBV28	TRBJ1-5	ATTGNGNQPQH
TRBV20-1	TRBJ1-5	SVRTRDMQPQH
TRBV4-2	TRBJ1-1	ASSRAALDTEAF
TRBV7-9	TRBJ1-2	ASSLKGGSYGYT
TRBV20-1	TRBJ2-4	SALRSGQNIQY
TRBV2	TRBJ1-2	ASSDVGGRDYGYT
TRBV6-1	TRBJ2-7	ASSDEGPSYEQY
TRBV20-1	TRBJ2-7	SARGGGVYEQY
TRBV6-5	TRBJ2-5	ASSYRVTSGQQETQY
TRBV9	TRBJ2-2	ASSFGTSGSFAGELF
TRBV6-1	TRBJ2-2	ASRPWVAGELF
TRBV4-2	TRBJ2-5	ASSQTGQAQETQY
TRBV6-1	TRBJ1-3	ASSEALGQGHTIY
TRBV2	TRBJ2-5	ASSEWGSETQY
TRBV20-1	TRBJ1-2	SVRDRYYGYT
TRBV12-3/TRBV12-4	TRBJ2-2	ASSPAGLATGELF
TRBV11-3	TRBJ2-5	ASSPGQPKGETQY
TRBV12-3/TRBV12-4	TRBJ2-7	ASSTWGGQQY
TRBV27	TRBJ1-6	ASSPTLYSPLH
TRBV5-1	TRBJ1-6	ASSIGQGVSPLH
TRBV28	TRBJ2-7	ASSPPDHYEQY
TRBV20-1	TRBJ1-1	SALSTGGEAF
TRBV19	TRBJ2-5	ASSNHRTGHQETQY
TRBV20-1	TRBJ2-7	SARPLSEDYEQY
TRBV12-3/TRBV12-4	TRBJ2-6	ASSKANVLT
TRBV11-2	TRBJ2-7	ASRKGGQGAASYEQY
TRBV6-5	TRBJ1-5	ASSSGTGRPQH
TRBV20-1	TRBJ1-1	SARDKVNTEAF
TRBV28	TRBJ1-6	ASLGREDSPLH
TRBV7-3	TRBJ1-1	ASSLRGTEGGTEAF
TRBV5-1	TRBJ1-6	ASSLVGDNSPLH
TRBV19	TRBJ2-7	ASGLTGESYEQY
TRBV20-1	TRBJ2-2	SAPGQGWYAGELF
TRBV12-3/TRBV12-4	TRBJ1-2	ASALDRGGGYT
TRBV5-4	TRBJ2-2	ASSWSGRVTGELF
TRBV30	TRBJ1-3	AWSVPQPQGGSENTIY
TRBV19	TRBJ2-6	ASRGFGANVLT
TRBV11-2	TRBJ2-2	ATPRTSVNTGELF